The 3 T cell receptor beta chains in this list originate from one sample, sequenced in a study of blood T cell repertoires in COVID-19. Generated by immunoSEQ multiplex PCR, the TCRdb table keeps only in-frame clones and is missing some. The sample records roughly 100,000 clones, 70% to 90% being singletons. Sequenced material: peripheral blood. The receptors here all came from a man between 35 and 55 years old with active or convalescent COVID-19.

J is TRBJ2-2 and V is TRBV5-4, with D unresolved. Looked up from germline, CDR1 is SGHNT and CDR2 is YYREEE (reference sequence). This CDR3 is 16 amino acids long. Trimming pared 1 base from V and 1 base from J, leaving 11 bases between. CDR3: CASSLFSRQNTGELFF. DNA for the CDR3: TGTGCCAGCAGCTTGTTCTCTAGGCAGAACACCGGGGAGCTGTTTTTT.

The chain uses TRBV6-5 and TRBJ1-5; weak D call: TRBD1 (5 bases). The CDR3 sequence is 14 residues long. CDR1 MNHEY and CDR2 SVGAGI come from the germline V gene. Trimming cost V 2 bases and J 7 bases, with 12 bases left between them. The CDR3 bases are TGTGCCAGCAGTTACGGCCAGGGAGGGCAGCCCCAGCATTTT. This codes for CASSYGQGGQPQHF.

In its sample, this clone was seen a few times. The chain links TRBV2 to TRBJ1-2, with a weak D call TRBD1 (6 bases). Germline V gene sequence: CDR1 SNHLY, CDR2 FYNNEI. The ends were cut back, 0 bases at V and 4 bases at J, with 12 bases in the middle. The CDR3 sequence is 15 residues long. Here the CDR3 DNA reads TGTGCCAGCAGTGAAGCCGGGGGGCAGGCCTATGGCTACACCTTC. Its translation: CASSEAGGQAYGYTF.